This TCR beta chain was identified in a study of blood T cell repertoires in COVID-19. Study as a whole: The analysed material was cDNA or gDNA that came from T cells, B-cell-depleted T cells, or PBMCs.

Produced via immunoSEQ multiplex PCR; TCRdb's table is partial and in-frame only. Among about 200,000 clones listed, roughly four fifths were seen once. The CDR3 has 15 residues. The rearrangement links TRBV21-1 to TRBJ2-7; TRBD1, the D gene given by the table, was not confirmed from the DNA. TRBV21-1 is a recognized pseudogene. The sequence was collected from a woman aged 50 to 65 who had been exposed to COVID-19. The specimen was PBMCs or T cells enriched from blood (not recorded which). CDR3 nucleotide sequence: TGTGCCAGCAGCAAAGTCGGGACAGACCGCGCCGAGCAGTACTTC. It codes for CASSKVGTDRAEQYF.